Below, one T cell receptor beta chain is given with its context. Profiling relied on immunoSEQ multiplex PCR, and the TCRdb table lists in-frame clones only, not all of them. This repertoire shows 60,000 to 85,000 clones, roughly nine tenths found once; its top ten account for around 0.42%. The V and J ends lost 6 bases and 7 bases respectively, with 12 bases between them. The germline V gene encodes CDR1 MNHNY and CDR2 SVGAGI (reference sequence). There are 12 residues in the CDR3. This sample is part of a study of technical replicates of blood from a few donors. This TCR derives from a human donor in good health. This chain uses TRBV6-6 with TRBJ1-1, with D possibly TRBD1 on 6 matching bases. The sequenced sample was T cells isolated from PBMCs. In nucleotides, the CDR3 is TGTGCCAGCAGCTTCAGGACAGTTGAAGCTTTCTTT. Encoded protein: CASSFRTVEAFF.